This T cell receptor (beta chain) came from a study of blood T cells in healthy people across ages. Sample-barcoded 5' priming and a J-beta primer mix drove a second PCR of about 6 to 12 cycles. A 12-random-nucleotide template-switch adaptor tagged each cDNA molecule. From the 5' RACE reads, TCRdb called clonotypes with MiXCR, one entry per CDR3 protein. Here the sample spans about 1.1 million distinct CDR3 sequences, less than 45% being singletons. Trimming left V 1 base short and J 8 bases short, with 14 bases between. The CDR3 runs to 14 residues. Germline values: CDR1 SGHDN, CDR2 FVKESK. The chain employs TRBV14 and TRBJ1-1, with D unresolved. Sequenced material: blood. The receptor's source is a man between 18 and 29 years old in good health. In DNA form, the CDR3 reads TGTGCCAGCAGCCAAGGAGGTGGCCAGACCGAAGCTTTCTTT. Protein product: CASSQGGGQTEAFF.